Listed here are 10 T cell receptor beta chains from one sample, sequenced in a study of metastatic and nonmetastatic thyroid tumors. TCRdb reanalyzed the PCR reads with MiXCR. This sample has fewer than 13,000 clones, with roughly 28% found just once. Until they underwent thyroid surgery, no patient had received any treatment. Sequenced material: tumor tissue. The source is a female donor with papillary thyroid cancer or a benign thyroid nodule (not recorded which). Some clones in this sample may be carry-over from other donors' samples.

The rearrangement links TRBV9 to TRBJ2-7, with no clear D. V was shortened by 0 bases and J by 2 bases, with 12 bases between the two germline ends. The CDR3 consists of 15 residues. Germline values: CDR1 SGDLS, CDR2 YYNGEE. Here the CDR3 reads CASSVGVGPPYEQYF. The CDR3 DNA is TGTGCCAGCAGCGTAGGTGTGGGCCCGCCCTACGAGCAGTACTTC.

This clone occurred a few times. The V and J genes are TRBV28 and TRBJ2-1, with a weak D call TRBD2 (5 bases). The V gene lost 6 bases and the J gene lost 0 bases, with 15 bases spanning the gap. CDR1 is MDHEN and CDR2 is SYDVKM in the germline V gene. This CDR3 region has 16 residues. CDR3 sequence reads: CASSLASPSSYNEQFF. CDR3 DNA: TGTGCCAGCAGCCTAGCTAGCCCCAGCTCCTACAATGAGCAGTTCTTC. The variable domain in full, with the rest retrieved from reference TRBV28 and TRBJ2-1, is DVKVTQSSRYLVKRTGEKVFLECVQDMDHENMFWYRQDPGLGLRLIYFSYDVKMKEKGDIPEGYSVSREKKERFSLILESASTNQTSMYLCASSLASPSSYNEQFFGPGTRLTVL.

This clone was seen a few times. Since the CDR3 does not end with the conserved phenylalanine or tryptophan, this likely comes from a read error. The J gene is TRBJ2-1, the V gene TRBV6-1; 13 bases fit TRBD2. Germline V lookup: CDR1 MNHNS, CDR2 SASEGT. The CDR3 is 15 residues long. DNA for the CDR3: TGTGCCTGCAGGACTAGCGGGAGTGAAGGAAATGAGCAGTTCCTC. It is translated as CACRTSGSEGNEQFL.

The table lists this clone with a few counts. CDR3 coding DNA: TGTGCCAGCAGTGAAGCATACTGGGCCAATCAGCCCCAGCATTTT. It is translated as CASSEAYWANQPQHF. The chain has TRBV6-1 and TRBJ1-5; D is uncertain. The CDR3 sequence is 15 residues long. The V end was cut by 0 bases, the J end by 3 bases, with 9 bases between. Germline CDR1 and CDR2: MNHNS and SASEGT.

In its sample, this clone was seen a few times. The chain combines TRBV6-2 or TRBV6-3 with TRBJ1-1, with D tentatively TRBD1 (5 bases). The CDR3 has 17 residues. V was cut by 4 bases and J by 0 bases, with 18 bases left in between. Per germline, CDR1 MNHEY and CDR2 SVGEGT. Here the CDR3 DNA reads TGTGCCAGCAGTTGGCCCTTATTGGGACGGATGAACACTGAAGCTTTCTTT. This codes for CASSWPLLGRMNTEAFF.

V and J are TRBV28 and TRBJ2-6, with a tentative D call TRBD2 (6 bases). CDR1 is MDHEN and CDR2 is SYDVKM in the germline V gene. The CDR3 sequence is 15 residues long. V was shortened by 3 bases and J by 2 bases, with 8 bases between the two germline ends. The CDR3 DNA follows: TGTGCCAGCAGTTTGGAGGGTCCTGGGGCCAACGTCCTGACTTTC. It encodes CASSLEGPGANVLTF. Full variable domain (outside the CDR3, taken from reference TRBV28 and TRBJ2-6): DVKVTQSSRYLVKRTGEKVFLECVQDMDHENMFWYRQDPGLGLRLIYFSYDVKMKEKGDIPEGYSVSREKKERFSLILESASTNQTSMYLCASSLEGPGANVLTFGAGSRLTVL.

Judged by abundance, this clone is medium-sized. The J gene is TRBJ2-1, the V gene TRBV6-6, with 11 nucleotides matching TRBD2. The V gene's germline CDR1 is MNHNY and CDR2 SVGAGI (reference sequence). J lost 0 bases, V lost 4 bases, and 11 bases had no gene match. CDR3 size: 19 residues. The CDR3 coding sequence is TGTGCCAGCAGTTCCTCCGGACTAGCGGGTTCAGGCTCCTACAATGAGCAGTTCTTC. It specifies CASSSSGLAGSGSYNEQFF.

The gene calls are TRBV7-2 and TRBJ2-7, with TRBD2 matching over 7 bases. V was pared by 2 bases and J by 3 bases, with 4 bases of the junction left unmatched. Germline CDR1 SGHTA, CDR2 FQGNSA. The CDR3 extends over 14 amino acids. The CDR3 DNA sequence: TGTGCCAGCAGCTTATTATCGGGAGGCTACGAGCAGTACTTC. Protein sequence: CASSLLSGGYEQYF.

This clone was observed a few times. The genes are TRBV12-3 or TRBV12-4 and TRBJ2-3; 9 positions match TRBD1. The CDR3 consists of 14 residues. Germline trimming cut 7 bases from V and 5 bases from J; bases unmatched to any gene: 7. CDR3 sequence (DNA): TGTGCCAGCACCAAGGGACAGGGAAAAGATACGCAGTATTTT. Translation gives CASTKGQGKDTQYF.

V usage is TRBV12-3 or TRBV12-4 and J usage is TRBJ2-5; D perhaps matches TRBD1 (5 bases). Between the trimmed V and J ends, which lost 3 bases and 4 bases, there was a span of 9 bases. The CDR3 has 13 residues. The CDR3 is CASSFIQGETQYF. The CDR3 nucleotides read TGTGCCAGCAGTTTTATCCAGGGAGAGACCCAGTACTTC.